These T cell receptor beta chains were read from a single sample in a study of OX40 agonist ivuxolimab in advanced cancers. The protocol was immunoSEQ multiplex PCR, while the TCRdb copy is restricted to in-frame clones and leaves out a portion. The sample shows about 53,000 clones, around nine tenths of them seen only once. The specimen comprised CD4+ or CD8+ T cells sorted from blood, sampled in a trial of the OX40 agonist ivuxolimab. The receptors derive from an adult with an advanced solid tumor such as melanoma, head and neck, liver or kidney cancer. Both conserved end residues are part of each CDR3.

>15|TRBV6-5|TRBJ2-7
CASSSFGGGTYEQYF
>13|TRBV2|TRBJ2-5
CANSKTGGETQYF
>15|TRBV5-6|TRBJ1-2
CASSLVGTFPDGYTF
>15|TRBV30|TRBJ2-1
CAWSPRGYSYNEQFF
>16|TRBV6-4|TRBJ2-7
CASWEGSGILTYEQYF
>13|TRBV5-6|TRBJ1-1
CASSSRINTEAFF
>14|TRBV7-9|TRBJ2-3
CASSLDRGLDTQYF
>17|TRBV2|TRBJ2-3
CASSEAAPGQGRDTQYF
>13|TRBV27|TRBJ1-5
CASSRGPNQPQHF
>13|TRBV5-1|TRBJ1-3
CASSLESGNTIYF